A selection of T cell receptor beta chains follows, all from one sample in a study of blood T cell repertoires in COVID-19. The protocol was immunoSEQ multiplex PCR, while the TCRdb copy is restricted to in-frame clones and leaves out a portion. The sample has some 330,000 clones, roughly 86% seen once; the top ten hold approximately 2%. The sample was peripheral blood. The receptors originated from a woman in her 30s with COVID-19, enrolled during active disease. Both conserved end residues are trimmed from each CDR3. Fields, in order: V gene, J gene, CDR3 protein.

v_gene: TRBV11-2; j_gene: TRBJ2-1; CDR3aa: ASSPRGSGVYNEQF
v_gene: TRBV6-1; j_gene: TRBJ1-4; CDR3aa: ASSEPGQGALNEKLF
v_gene: TRBV19; j_gene: TRBJ1-5; CDR3aa: ASSGKGARDQPQH
v_gene: TRBV6-5; j_gene: TRBJ1-2; CDR3aa: ASSYGLGNYGYT
v_gene: TRBV5-1; j_gene: TRBJ2-5; CDR3aa: ASSAQGAETQY
v_gene: TRBV19; j_gene: TRBJ2-5; CDR3aa: ASSGDSIETQY
v_gene: TRBV12-3/TRBV12-4; j_gene: TRBJ2-1; CDR3aa: ASSLRGGDEQF
v_gene: TRBV3-1/TRBV3-2; j_gene: TRBJ1-6; CDR3aa: ASSQGTGSNSPLH
v_gene: TRBV7-6; j_gene: TRBJ2-7; CDR3aa: ASSASYRGNYEQY
v_gene: TRBV28; j_gene: TRBJ1-5; CDR3aa: ASSLQYQPQH
v_gene: TRBV10-2; j_gene: TRBJ1-5; CDR3aa: ASSDGIQYQPQH
v_gene: TRBV30; j_gene: TRBJ2-3; CDR3aa: AWIAGVGGDTQY
v_gene: TRBV5-4; j_gene: TRBJ1-3; CDR3aa: ASSPGVGSAGNTIY
v_gene: TRBV7-8; j_gene: TRBJ1-6; CDR3aa: ASSRRYNSPLH
v_gene: TRBV5-4; j_gene: TRBJ2-5; CDR3aa: ASSSLQMAETQY
v_gene: TRBV7-8; j_gene: TRBJ2-5; CDR3aa: ASSSQDRLQETQY
v_gene: TRBV5-6; j_gene: TRBJ1-1; CDR3aa: ASSFVDRTEINTEAF
v_gene: TRBV18; j_gene: TRBJ2-7; CDR3aa: ASSPGTGGYEQY
v_gene: TRBV19; j_gene: TRBJ1-4; CDR3aa: ASRPTPGGNEKLF
v_gene: TRBV10-3; j_gene: TRBJ1-2; CDR3aa: AISGPGGYGYT
v_gene: TRBV2; j_gene: TRBJ1-2; CDR3aa: ASRDRSLDYGYT
v_gene: TRBV4-1; j_gene: TRBJ1-5; CDR3aa: ASSQVWVGTGGASNQPQH
v_gene: TRBV19; j_gene: TRBJ2-3; CDR3aa: ASSLRGPSTDTQY
v_gene: TRBV19; j_gene: TRBJ2-2; CDR3aa: ASSEGLLQTGRNTGELF
v_gene: TRBV11-2; j_gene: TRBJ1-2; CDR3aa: ASSQEQGVNYGYT